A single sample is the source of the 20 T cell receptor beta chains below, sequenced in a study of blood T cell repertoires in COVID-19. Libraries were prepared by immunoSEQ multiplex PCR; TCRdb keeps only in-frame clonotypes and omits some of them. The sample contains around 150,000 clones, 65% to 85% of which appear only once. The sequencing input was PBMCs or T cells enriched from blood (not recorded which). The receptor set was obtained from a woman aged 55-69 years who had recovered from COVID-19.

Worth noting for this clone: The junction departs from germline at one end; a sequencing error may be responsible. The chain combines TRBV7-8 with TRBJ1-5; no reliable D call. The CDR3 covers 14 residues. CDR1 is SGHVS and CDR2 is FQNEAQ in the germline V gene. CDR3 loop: CASSNPGSDQPQHF. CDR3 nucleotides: TGTGCCAGCTCAAATCCGGGTAGCGATCAGCCCCAGCATTTT.

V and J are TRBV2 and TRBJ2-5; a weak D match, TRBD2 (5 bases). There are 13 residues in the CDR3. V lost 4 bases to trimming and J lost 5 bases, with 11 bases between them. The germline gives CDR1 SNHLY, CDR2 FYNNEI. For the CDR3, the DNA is TGTGCCAGCAGTGTTAATAGGGAGGAGACCCAGTACTTC. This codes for CASSVNREETQYF.

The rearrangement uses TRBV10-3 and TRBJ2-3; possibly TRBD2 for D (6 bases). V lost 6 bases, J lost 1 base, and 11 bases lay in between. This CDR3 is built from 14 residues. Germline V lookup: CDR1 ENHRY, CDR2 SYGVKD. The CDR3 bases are TGTGCCATCAGCAGAAGGGAGGGCACAGATACGCAGTATTTT. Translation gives CAISRREGTDTQYF.

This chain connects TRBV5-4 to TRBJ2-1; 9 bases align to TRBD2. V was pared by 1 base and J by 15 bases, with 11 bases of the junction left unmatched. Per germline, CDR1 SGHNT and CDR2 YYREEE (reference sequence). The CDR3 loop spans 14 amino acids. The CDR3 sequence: CASSLLSGLAGLFF. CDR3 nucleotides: TGTGCCAGCAGCTTGCTTAGTGGCCTAGCGGGACTGTTCTTC.

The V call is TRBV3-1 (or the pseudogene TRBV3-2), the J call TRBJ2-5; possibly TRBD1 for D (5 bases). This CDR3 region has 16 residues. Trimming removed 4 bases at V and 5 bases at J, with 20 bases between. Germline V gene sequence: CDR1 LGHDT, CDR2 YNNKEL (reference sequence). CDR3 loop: CASSPPRTFRGETQYF. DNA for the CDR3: TGTGCCAGCAGCCCCCCCCGGACATTCAGAGGCGAGACCCAGTACTTC.

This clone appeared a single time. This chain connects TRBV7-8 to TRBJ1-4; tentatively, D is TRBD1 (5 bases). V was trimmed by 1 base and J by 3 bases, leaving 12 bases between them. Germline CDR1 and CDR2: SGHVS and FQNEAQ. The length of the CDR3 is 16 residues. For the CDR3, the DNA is TGTGCCAGCAGCTTAGGGACATGGGGTGCTAATGAAAAACTGTTTTTT. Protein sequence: CASSLGTWGANEKLFF.

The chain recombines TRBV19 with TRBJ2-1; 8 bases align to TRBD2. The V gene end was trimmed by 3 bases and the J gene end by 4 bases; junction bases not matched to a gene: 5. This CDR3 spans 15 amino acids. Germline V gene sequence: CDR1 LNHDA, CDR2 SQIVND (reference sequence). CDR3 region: CASSIYGTSYNEQFF. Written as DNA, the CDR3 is TGTGCCAGTAGTATTTATGGGACTAGTTACAATGAGCAGTTCTTC.

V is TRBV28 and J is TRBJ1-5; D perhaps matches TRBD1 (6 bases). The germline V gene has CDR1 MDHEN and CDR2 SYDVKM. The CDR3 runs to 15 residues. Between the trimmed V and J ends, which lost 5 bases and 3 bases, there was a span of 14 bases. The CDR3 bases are TGTGCCAGCAGTACGAATTGGGACATCAATCAGCCCCAGCATTTT. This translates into CASSTNWDINQPQHF.

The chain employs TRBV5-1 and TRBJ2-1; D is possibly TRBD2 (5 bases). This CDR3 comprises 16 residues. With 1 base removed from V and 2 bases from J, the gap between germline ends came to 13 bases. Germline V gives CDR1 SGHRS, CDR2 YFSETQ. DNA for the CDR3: TGCGCCAGCAGCTTGAGAGGCGGGTTACCCTACAATGAGCAGTTCTTC. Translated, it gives CASSLRGGLPYNEQFF.

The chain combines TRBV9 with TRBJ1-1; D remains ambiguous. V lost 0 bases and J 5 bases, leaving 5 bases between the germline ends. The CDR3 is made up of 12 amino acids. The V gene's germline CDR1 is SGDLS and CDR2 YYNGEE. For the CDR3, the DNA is TGTGCCAGCAGCGTAGAGGAGACTGAAGCTTTCTTT. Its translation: CASSVEETEAFF.

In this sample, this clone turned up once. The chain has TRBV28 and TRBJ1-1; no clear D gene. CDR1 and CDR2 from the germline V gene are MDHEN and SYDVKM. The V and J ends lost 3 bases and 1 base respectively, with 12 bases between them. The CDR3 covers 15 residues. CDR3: CASSFPRRGNTEAFF. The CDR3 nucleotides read TGTGCCAGCAGTTTTCCCCGGCGGGGGAACACTGAAGCTTTCTTT.

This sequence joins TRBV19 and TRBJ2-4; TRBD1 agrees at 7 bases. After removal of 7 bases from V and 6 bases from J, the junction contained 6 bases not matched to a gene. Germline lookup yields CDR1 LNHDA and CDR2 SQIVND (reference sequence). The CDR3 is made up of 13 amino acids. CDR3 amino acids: CASTPGGRNIQYF. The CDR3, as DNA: TGTGCCAGTACCCCAGGGGGAAGAAACATTCAGTACTTC.

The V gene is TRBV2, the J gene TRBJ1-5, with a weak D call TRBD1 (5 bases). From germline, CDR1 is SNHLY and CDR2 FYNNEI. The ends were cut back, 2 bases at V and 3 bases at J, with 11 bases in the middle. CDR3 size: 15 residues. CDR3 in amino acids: CASSEQGLDNQPQHF. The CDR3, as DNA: TGTGCCAGCAGTGAACAGGGACTCGACAATCAGCCCCAGCATTTT.

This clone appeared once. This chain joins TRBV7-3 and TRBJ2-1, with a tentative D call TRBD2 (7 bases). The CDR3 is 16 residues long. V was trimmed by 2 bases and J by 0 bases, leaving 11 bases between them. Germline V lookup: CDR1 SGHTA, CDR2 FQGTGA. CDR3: CASSLWGGGSYNEQFF. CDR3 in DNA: TGTGCCAGCAGCTTATGGGGGGGCGGCTCCTACAATGAGCAGTTCTTC.

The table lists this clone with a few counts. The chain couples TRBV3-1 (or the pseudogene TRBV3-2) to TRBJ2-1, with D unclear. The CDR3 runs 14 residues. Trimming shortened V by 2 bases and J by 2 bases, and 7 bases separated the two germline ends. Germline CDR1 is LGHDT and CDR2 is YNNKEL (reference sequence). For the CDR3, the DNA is TGTGCCAGCAGCCAAAGTGCAGCCTACAATGAGCAGTTCTTC. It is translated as CASSQSAAYNEQFF.

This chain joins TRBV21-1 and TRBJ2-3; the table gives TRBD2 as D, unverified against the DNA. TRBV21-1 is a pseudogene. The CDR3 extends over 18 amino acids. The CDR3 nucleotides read TGTGCCAGCAGCAAACCCCGAAGACTAGTAGATCACACAGATACGCAGTATTTT. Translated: CASSKPRRLVDHTDTQYF.

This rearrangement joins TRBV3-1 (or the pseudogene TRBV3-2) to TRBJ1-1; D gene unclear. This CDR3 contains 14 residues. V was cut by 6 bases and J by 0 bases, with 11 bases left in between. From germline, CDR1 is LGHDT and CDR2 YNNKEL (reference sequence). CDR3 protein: CASRFGSLNTEAFF. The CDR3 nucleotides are TGTGCCAGCAGATTTGGGAGTTTGAACACTGAAGCTTTCTTT.

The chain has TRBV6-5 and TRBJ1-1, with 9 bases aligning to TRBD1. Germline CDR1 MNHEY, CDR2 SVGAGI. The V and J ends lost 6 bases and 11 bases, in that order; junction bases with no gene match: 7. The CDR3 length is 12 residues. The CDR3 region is CASRQGQGEAFF. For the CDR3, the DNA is TGTGCCAGCAGACAGGGACAGGGAGAGGCTTTCTTT.

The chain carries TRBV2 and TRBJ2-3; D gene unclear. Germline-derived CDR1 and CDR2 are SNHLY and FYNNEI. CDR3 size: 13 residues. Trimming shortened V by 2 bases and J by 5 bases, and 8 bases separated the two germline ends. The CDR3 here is CASSELLGDTQYF. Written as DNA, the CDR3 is TGTGCCAGCAGTGAACTGCTCGGAGATACGCAGTATTTT.

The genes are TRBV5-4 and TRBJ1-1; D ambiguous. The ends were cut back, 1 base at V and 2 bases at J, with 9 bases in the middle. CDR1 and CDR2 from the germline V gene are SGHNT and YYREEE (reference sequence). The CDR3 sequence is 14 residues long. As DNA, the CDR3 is TGTGCCAGCAGCTTGTTCTCAGGAAACACTGAAGCTTTCTTT. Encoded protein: CASSLFSGNTEAFF.